This record covers a single TCR beta chain. Participant ages covered about 18 to 89 years across 24 US areas. This sample is part of a study of blood T cell repertoires in COVID-19. The CDR3 runs 15 residues. Germline V gene data show CDR1 as SNHLY and CDR2 as FYNNEI. V trimming: 7 bases; J trimming: 1 base; junction bases outside the gene matches: 3. Per the original methods: Reference gene primer amplification gave estimated nucleated cell counts. Generated by immunoSEQ multiplex PCR, the TCRdb table keeps only in-frame clones and is missing some. V and J calls and clone size are as listed in that table; D and trimming were resolved from the DNA. Of 450,000 to 500,000 clones listed, approximately 90% are singletons.

The clonotype comes from a woman aged 60-75 years who had recovered from COVID-19. The specimen was PBMCs or T cells enriched from blood (not recorded which). This rearrangement joins TRBV2 to TRBJ2-3; 12 bases match TRBD2. The CDR3 is CASTGLAGRTDTQYF. As DNA, the CDR3 is TGTGCCAGCACCGGACTAGCGGGGCGCACAGATACGCAGTATTTT.